Reported below is one T cell receptor (beta chain). The data originate from a study of Graves' ophthalmopathy and Graves' hyperthyroidism. Trimming took 0 bases from V and 11 from J, leaving 14 bases between them. CDR1 and CDR2 (germline): GTSNPN, SVGIG (reference sequence). CDR3 length equals 13 residues. Transcripts of RNA were the source for amplifying TCR beta CDR3 regions. Second-round multiplex PCR followed a first-round RT-PCR using HTBI primers. MiXCR, run by TCRdb on the multiplex PCR reads, gives a single entry per CDR3 protein. The sample lists 220,000 or so distinct CDR3 sequences; around a fifth were seen once.

The TCR sequence derives from a woman between 50 and 59 years old with Graves' ophthalmopathy. The chain links TRBV30 to TRBJ1-5, with D possibly TRBD1 on 5 matching bases. Sequencing was done on a sample of peripheral blood. Written as DNA, the CDR3 is TGTGCCTGGAGTGTACGGAGCGGGACGACCCAGCATTTT. This sequence encodes CAWSVRSGTTQHF.